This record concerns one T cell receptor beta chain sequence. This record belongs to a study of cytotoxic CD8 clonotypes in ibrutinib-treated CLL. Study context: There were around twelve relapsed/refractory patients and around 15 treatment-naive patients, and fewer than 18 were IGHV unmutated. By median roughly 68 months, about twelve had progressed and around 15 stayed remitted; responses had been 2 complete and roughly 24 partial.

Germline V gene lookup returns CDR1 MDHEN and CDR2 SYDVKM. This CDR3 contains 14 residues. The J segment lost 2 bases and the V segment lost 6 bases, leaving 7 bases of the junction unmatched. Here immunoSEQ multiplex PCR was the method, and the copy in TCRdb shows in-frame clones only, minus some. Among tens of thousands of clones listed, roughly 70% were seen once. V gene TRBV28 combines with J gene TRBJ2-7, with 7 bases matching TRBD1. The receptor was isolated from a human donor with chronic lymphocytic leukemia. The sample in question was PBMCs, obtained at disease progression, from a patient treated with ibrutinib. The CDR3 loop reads CASSPSTGPYEQYF. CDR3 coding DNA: TGTGCCAGCAGCCCTTCGACAGGGCCCTACGAGCAGTACTTC.